The 27 T cell receptor beta chains in this list originate from one sample, sequenced in a study of CD8 T cells in ankylosing spondylitis. Their target antigens are unknown. Points from the study as a whole: Characteristic, it appeared, of ankylosing spondylitis blood was a TCR beta motif of several highly homologous variants.

TCRdb analysed the 5' RACE reads with MiXCR anew, one entry per CDR3 protein. This sample carries 200,000 to 250,000 distinct CDR3 sequences, about 16% of them seen once, and the ten largest clones take about two fifths. Sequenced sample: blood, either unsorted or a sorted T cell fraction (not recorded which). These receptors were taken from a male donor with ankylosing spondylitis.

This chain uses TRBV6-5 with TRBJ2-7; D unclear. The ends were cut back, 0 bases at V and 2 bases at J, with 8 bases in the middle. CDR1 and CDR2 (germline): MNHEY, SVGAGI. This CDR3 has 14 residues. CDR3 in DNA: TGTGCCAGCAGTTACTCGCCAGGTCCCTACGAGCAGTACTTC. As protein: CASSYSPGPYEQYF.

The rearrangement links TRBV11-2 to TRBJ2-3; D uncertain. V was clipped by 5 bases and J by 6 bases, with 9 bases between them. In germline, CDR1 is SGHAT, CDR2 FQNNGV. The CDR3 loop spans 12 amino acids. The CDR3 sequence is CASSPRVDTQYF. The DNA for the CDR3 is TGTGCCAGCAGCCCTCGTGTGGATACGCAGTATTTT.

The rearrangement joins TRBV11-1 to TRBJ2-3; D might be TRBD1 (6 bases). Trimming shortened V by 3 bases and J by 0 bases, and 22 bases separated the two germline ends. CDR1 is SGHAT and CDR2 is FQDESV in the germline V gene (reference sequence). The CDR3 has 19 amino acids. CDR3 amino acids: CASSFSVAGVVSSTDTQYF. CDR3 nucleotides: TGTGCCAGCAGCTTCTCGGTCGCAGGGGTCGTGTCTAGCACAGATACGCAGTATTTT.

The gene calls are TRBV5-1 and TRBJ2-5; 8 bases line up with TRBD1. The CDR3 runs to 14 residues. Germline CDR1 and CDR2: SGHRS and YFSETQ. The ends lost 2 bases at V and 5 bases at J; junction bases unmatched: 5. In DNA, the CDR3 is TGCGCCAGCAGCTTAGCAGGGGGCAGGGAGACCCAGTACTTC. Residues: CASSLAGGRETQYF.

This clonotype showed up just a few times. The chain employs TRBV4-1 and TRBJ2-3; D is undetermined. Germline CDR1 and CDR2: MGHRA and YSYEKL. Trimming shortened V by 3 bases and J by 3 bases, and 19 bases separated the two germline ends. The CDR3 is made up of 17 amino acids. CDR3 loop: CASSQILSLLGTDTQYF. CDR3 bases: TGCGCCAGCAGCCAGATCCTTTCCTTACTTGGGACAGATACGCAGTATTTT.

V gene TRBV7-3 combines with J gene TRBJ2-5; D possibly corresponds to TRBD1 (6 bases). Germline V CDR1 and CDR2: SGHTA, FQGTGA. This CDR3 has 15 residues. Trimming left V 3 bases short and J 0 bases short, with 11 bases between. The CDR3 is CASSFSYRDQETQYF. CDR3 coding DNA: TGTGCCAGCAGCTTTTCCTACAGGGACCAAGAGACCCAGTACTTC.

This clonotype was recorded a few times. The genes are TRBV7-9 and TRBJ2-7, with D tentatively TRBD2 (5 bases). This CDR3 has 13 amino acids. The V and J ends lost 5 bases and 2 bases respectively, with 10 bases between them. Germline assignment: CDR1 SEHNR and CDR2 FQNEAQ (reference sequence). Here the CDR3 DNA reads TGTGCCAGCAGCCCTACAGCGGCCTACGAGCAGTACTTC. Translated: CASSPTAAYEQYF. Filled out from reference TRBV7-9 and TRBJ2-7, the complete variable domain reads DTGVSQNPRHKITKRGQNVTFRCDPISEHNRLYWYRQTLGQGPEFLTYFQNEAQLEKSRLLSDRFSAERPKGSFSTLEIQRTEQGDSAMYLCASSPTAAYEQYFGPGTRLTVT.

This clonotype has only a few counts. The chain is built from TRBV7-9 and TRBJ2-3, with D tentatively TRBD2 (5 bases). CDR1 and CDR2 from the germline V gene are SEHNR and FQNEAQ (reference sequence). The CDR3 runs to 14 residues. V was trimmed by 5 bases and J by 0 bases, leaving 9 bases between them. CDR3 in DNA: TGTGCCAGCAGCCCTAGCACCAGCACAGATACGCAGTATTTT. Translation gives CASSPSTSTDTQYF.

This clonotype came up a few times. V gene TRBV25-1 combines with J gene TRBJ2-2, with no clear D. With 7 bases removed from V and 7 bases from J, the gap between germline ends came to 7 bases. Looked up from germline, CDR1 is MGHDK and CDR2 is SYGVNS. There are 11 residues in the CDR3. The CDR3 loop is CASTIGGELFF. The CDR3 DNA follows: TGTGCCAGCACCATTGGCGGGGAGCTGTTTTTT.

This clonotype has more than one count but fewer than ten. V and J are TRBV13 and TRBJ2-1; D unresolved. V was cut by 8 bases and J by 4 bases, with 15 bases left in between. The CDR3 contains 14 residues. The V gene's germline CDR1 is PRHDT and CDR2 FYEKMQ (reference sequence). The CDR3 loop is CASGWDGVYNEQFF. DNA for the CDR3: TGTGCCAGCGGCTGGGATGGGGTATACAATGAGCAGTTCTTC.

CDR3 DNA: TGTGCCAGCAGCGCAGCCGGGACGGGAACCTACGAGCAGTACTTC. This codes for CASSAAGTGTYEQYF. The chain uses TRBV5-6 and TRBJ2-7; D could derive from TRBD1 or TRBD2 (5 bases each). Per the germline V gene, CDR1 is SGHDT and CDR2 is YYEEEE. There are 15 residues in the CDR3. V gave up 4 bases and J gave up 2 bases, with 16 bases separating them.

The chain uses TRBV7-9 and TRBJ2-5, with unresolved D. Per germline, CDR1 SEHNR and CDR2 FQNEAQ (reference sequence). V gave up 3 bases and J gave up 1 base, with 15 bases separating them. CDR3 length: 16 amino acids. The CDR3 spells CASSFEWGSLQETQYF. The CDR3 DNA reads TGTGCCAGCAGCTTTGAGTGGGGTTCCCTCCAAGAGACCCAGTACTTC.

The genes are TRBV11-2 and TRBJ1-6, with a weak D call TRBD1 (5 bases). Germline V gives CDR1 SGHAT, CDR2 FQNNGV. Trimming stripped 3 bases from V and 6 bases from J, with 9 bases between. The CDR3 covers 14 residues. The CDR3: CASSFGGFNSPLHF. Here the CDR3 DNA reads TGTGCCAGCAGCTTTGGGGGTTTTAATTCACCCCTCCACTTT.

CDR3 protein: CASRPLSGGSDTQYF. CDR3 bases: TGTGCCAGCAGACCCCTAAGCGGGGGGTCGGATACGCAGTATTTT. V gene TRBV6-1 combines with J gene TRBJ2-3; 9 bases are a match to TRBD2. Germline V gives CDR1 MNHNS, CDR2 SASEGT. The V gene end was trimmed by 6 bases and the J gene end by 6 bases; junction bases not matched to a gene: 10. CDR3 length equals 15 residues.

At least ten counts were recorded for this clonotype. The chain uses TRBV29-1 and TRBJ2-1, with D perhaps TRBD1 (5 bases). The CDR3 extends over 13 amino acids. From germline, CDR1 is SQVTM and CDR2 ANQGSEA. Trimming took off 2 bases at V and 9 bases at J, with 14 bases between the two ends. The CDR3 DNA sequence: TGCAGCGTTGAACCCCCAGGGATCGGTGAGCAGTTCTTC. It specifies CSVEPPGIGEQFF.

This clonotype showed up many times. The V and J genes are TRBV29-1 and TRBJ1-1; D possibly corresponds to TRBD1 (6 bases). This CDR3 spans 12 amino acids. Per germline, CDR1 SQVTM and CDR2 ANQGSEA. Trimming removed 7 bases from V and 5 bases from J, with 14 bases in between. Here the CDR3 reads CSGGSQGTEAFF. For the CDR3, the DNA is TGCAGCGGAGGGTCGCAGGGGACTGAAGCTTTCTTT.

The table lists this clonotype with a few counts. J is TRBJ1-4 and V is TRBV7-8; D is uncertain. Germline CDR1 SGHVS, CDR2 FQNEAQ. V was clipped by 2 bases and J by 4 bases, with 14 bases between them. This CDR3 has 16 residues. CDR3: CASSLRFREVNEKLFF. As DNA, the CDR3 is TGTGCCAGCAGCTTAAGGTTCCGGGAAGTTAATGAAAAACTGTTTTTT.

The gene calls are TRBV20-1 and TRBJ2-1; 10 bases are a match to TRBD2. CDR1 is DFQATT and CDR2 is SNEGSKA in the germline V gene (reference sequence). The CDR3 covers 14 residues. V lost 6 bases and J lost 3; bases outside the gene matches: 5. In DNA form, the CDR3 reads TGCAGTGCCCCAGCGGGAGGGCGCTACAATGAGCAGTTCTTC. Translation gives CSAPAGGRYNEQFF.

This clonotype was observed a few times. This chain connects TRBV5-1 to TRBJ1-1, with D unclear. V was shortened by 4 bases and J by 6 bases, with 16 bases between the two germline ends. Germline V lookup: CDR1 SGHRS, CDR2 YFSETQ. The CDR3 has 14 amino acids. The CDR3 nucleotides are TGCGCCAGCAGCCCCCTGCAGCCGACGGCTGAAGCTTTCTTT. Translating it yields CASSPLQPTAEAFF. Full variable domain (missing parts from reference TRBV5-1 and TRBJ1-1): KAGVTQTPRYLIKTRGQQVTLSCSPISGHRSVSWYQQTPGQGLQFLFEYFSETQRNKGNFPGRFSGRQFSNSRSEMNVSTLELGDSALYLCASSPLQPTAEAFFGQGTRLTVV.

The J gene is TRBJ2-3, the V gene TRBV28, with TRBD2 matching over 12 bases. CDR3 length equals 20 residues. Per germline, CDR1 MDHEN and CDR2 SYDVKM. V lost 3 bases, J lost 3 bases, and 16 bases stayed unmatched. The CDR3 reads CASSFPLSSTSGSRTDTQYF. The CDR3 DNA follows: TGTGCCAGCAGTTTCCCCCTTTCCTCGACTAGCGGGAGTCGGACAGATACGCAGTATTTT.

This clonotype was seen a handful of times. This chain links TRBV4-1 with TRBJ1-1, with D maybe TRBD1 (5 bases). The CDR3 sequence is 13 residues long. Trimming took 4 bases from V and 7 from J, leaving 13 bases between them. Germline CDR1 is MGHRA and CDR2 is YSYEKL. The CDR3 DNA is TGCGCCAGCAGCCCAATACAGGAGATTGAAGCTTTCTTT. Protein product: CASSPIQEIEAFF.

The CDR3 DNA follows: TGTGCCAGCAGCAACGACAGGGAGCCTTACGAGCAGTACTTC. Its translation: CASSNDREPYEQYF. V is TRBV7-6 and J is TRBJ2-7; TRBD1 agrees at 7 bases. CDR3 size: 14 residues. V lost 5 bases to trimming and J lost 4 bases; unmatched junction nucleotides: 8. Germline loops: CDR1 SGHVS, CDR2 FNYEAQ.

In this sample, this clonotype turned up a few times. CDR3 protein: CASSLEYGQTPYGYTF. The CDR3 DNA follows: TGTGCCAGCAGCTTAGAATACGGGCAGACCCCCTATGGCTACACCTTC. V usage is TRBV7-9 and J usage is TRBJ1-2; unclear D gene. There are 16 residues in the CDR3. Germline-derived CDR1 and CDR2 are SEHNR and FQNEAQ (reference sequence). Between the trimmed V and J ends, which lost 1 base and 4 bases, there was a span of 16 bases.

The J gene is TRBJ2-7, the V gene TRBV9, with unresolved D. V lost 0 bases and J lost 4, with 8 bases in between. The CDR3 spans 13 residues. Germline V lookup: CDR1 SGDLS, CDR2 YYNGEE. CDR3 coding DNA: TGTGCCAGCAGCGTAGGGCCTGAGTACGAGCAGTACTTC. Translating gives CASSVGPEYEQYF.

This clonotype was picked up a small number of times. This chain uses TRBV15 with TRBJ2-7; D perhaps matches TRBD2 (6 bases). This CDR3 is 14 amino acids long. Germline assignment: CDR1 LNHNV and CDR2 YYDKDF (reference sequence). Trimming removed 0 bases from V and 7 bases from J, with 13 bases in between. CDR3 region: CATSRDRGIQEQYF. The CDR3 DNA reads as TGTGCCACCAGCAGAGATCGGGGGATACAGGAGCAGTACTTC.

This clonotype was seen more than once but under ten times. The rearrangement joins TRBV28 to TRBJ2-3, with D hard to call. V was cut by 6 bases and J by 5 bases, with 12 bases left in between. The CDR3 contains 13 residues. The V gene's germline CDR1 is MDHEN and CDR2 SYDVKM. In DNA, the CDR3 is TGTGCCAGCAGCCCAATCGGTGGAGATACGCAGTATTTT. It is translated as CASSPIGGDTQYF.

This chain links TRBV12-3 or TRBV12-4 with TRBJ1-2, with no clear D. This CDR3 is built from 14 residues. The germline V and J ends were trimmed by 5 bases and 8 bases, with 18 bases remaining between them. The CDR3: CASSVWRETVGYTF. CDR3 sequence (DNA): TGTGCCAGCAGTGTATGGCGGGAGACGGTAGGCTACACCTTC.